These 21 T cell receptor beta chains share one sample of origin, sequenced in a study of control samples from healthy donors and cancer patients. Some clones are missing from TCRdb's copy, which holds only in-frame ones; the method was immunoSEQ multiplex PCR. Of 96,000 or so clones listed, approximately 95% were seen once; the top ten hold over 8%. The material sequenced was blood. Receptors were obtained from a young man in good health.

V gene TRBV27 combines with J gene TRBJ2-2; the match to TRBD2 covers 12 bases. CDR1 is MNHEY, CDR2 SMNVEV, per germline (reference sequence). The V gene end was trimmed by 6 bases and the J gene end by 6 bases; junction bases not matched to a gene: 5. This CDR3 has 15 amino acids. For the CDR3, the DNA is TGTGCCAGCAGGCGGGGACTAGCGGGCGCCGGGGAGCTGTTTTTT. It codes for CASRRGLAGAGELFF.

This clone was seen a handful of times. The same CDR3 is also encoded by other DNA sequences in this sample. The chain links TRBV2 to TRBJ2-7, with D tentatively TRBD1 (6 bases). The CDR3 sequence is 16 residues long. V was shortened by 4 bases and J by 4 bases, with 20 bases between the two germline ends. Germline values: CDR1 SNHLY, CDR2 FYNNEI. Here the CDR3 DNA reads TGTGCCAGCAGTGGACCCGGGACAATCGCGAATTACGAGCAGTACTTC. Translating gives CASSGPGTIANYEQYF.

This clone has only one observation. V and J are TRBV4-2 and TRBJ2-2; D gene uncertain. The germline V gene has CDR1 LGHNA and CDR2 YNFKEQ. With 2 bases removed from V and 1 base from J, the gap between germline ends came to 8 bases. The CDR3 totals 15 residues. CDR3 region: CASSQSVGNTGELFF. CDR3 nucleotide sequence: TGTGCCAGCAGCCAATCAGTAGGGAACACCGGGGAGCTGTTTTTT.

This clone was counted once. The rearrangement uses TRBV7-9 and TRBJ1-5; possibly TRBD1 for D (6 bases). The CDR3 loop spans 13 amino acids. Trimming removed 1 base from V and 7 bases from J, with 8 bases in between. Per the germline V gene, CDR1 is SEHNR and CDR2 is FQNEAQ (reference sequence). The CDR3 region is CASSLGGRQPQHF. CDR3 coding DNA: TGTGCCAGCAGCTTAGGGGGGCGCCAGCCCCAGCATTTT.

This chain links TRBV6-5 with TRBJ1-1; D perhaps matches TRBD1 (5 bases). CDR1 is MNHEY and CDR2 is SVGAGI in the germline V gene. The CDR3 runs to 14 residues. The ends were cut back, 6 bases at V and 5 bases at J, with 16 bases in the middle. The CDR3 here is CASRWGGSSTEAFF. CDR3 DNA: TGTGCCAGCAGATGGGGGGGGTCATCAACTGAAGCTTTCTTT.

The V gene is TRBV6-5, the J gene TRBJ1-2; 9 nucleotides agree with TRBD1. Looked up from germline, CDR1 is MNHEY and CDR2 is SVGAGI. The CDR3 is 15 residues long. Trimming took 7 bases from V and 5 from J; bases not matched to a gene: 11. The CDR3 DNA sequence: TGTGCCAGCACAGTAAAGGGACAGGGACCTTATGGCTACACCTTC. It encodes CASTVKGQGPYGYTF.

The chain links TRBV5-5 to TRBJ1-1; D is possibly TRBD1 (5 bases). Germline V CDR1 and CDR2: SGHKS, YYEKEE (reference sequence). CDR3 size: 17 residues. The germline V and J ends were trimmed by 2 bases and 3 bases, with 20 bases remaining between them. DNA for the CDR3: TGTGCCAGCAGCTTCAGGCTCAGGGTTCTGGGGGACACTGAAGCTTTCTTT. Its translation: CASSFRLRVLGDTEAFF.

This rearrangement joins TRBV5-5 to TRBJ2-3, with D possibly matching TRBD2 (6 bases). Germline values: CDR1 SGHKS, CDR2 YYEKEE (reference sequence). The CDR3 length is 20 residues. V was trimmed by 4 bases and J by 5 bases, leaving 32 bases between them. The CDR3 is CASSPFAAGGVVATRDTQYF. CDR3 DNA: TGTGCCAGCAGCCCCTTTGCAGCGGGCGGTGTCGTAGCGACCCGAGATACGCAGTATTTT.

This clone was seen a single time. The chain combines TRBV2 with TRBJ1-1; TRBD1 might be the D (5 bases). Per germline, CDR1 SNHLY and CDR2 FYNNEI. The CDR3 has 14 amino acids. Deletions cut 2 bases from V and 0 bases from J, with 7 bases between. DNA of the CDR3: TGTGCCAGCAGTGAAATGGGGGTGAACACTGAAGCTTTCTTT. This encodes CASSEMGVNTEAFF.

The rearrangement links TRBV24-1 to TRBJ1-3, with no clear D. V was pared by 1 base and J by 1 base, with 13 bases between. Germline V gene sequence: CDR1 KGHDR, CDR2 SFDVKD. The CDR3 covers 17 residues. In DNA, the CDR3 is TGTGCCACCAGTGATTTAATGCAGCCATCTTCTGGAAACACCATATATTTT. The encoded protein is CATSDLMQPSSGNTIYF.

The CDR3 reads CASSSRGNQPQHF. As DNA, the CDR3 is TGTGCCAGTAGTTCCCGGGGTAATCAGCCCCAGCATTTT. The V call is TRBV19, the J call TRBJ1-5; D not certain. The CDR3 is made up of 13 amino acids. V shed 5 bases and J shed 4 bases, with 9 bases lying between them. Germline loops: CDR1 LNHDA, CDR2 SQIVND (reference sequence).

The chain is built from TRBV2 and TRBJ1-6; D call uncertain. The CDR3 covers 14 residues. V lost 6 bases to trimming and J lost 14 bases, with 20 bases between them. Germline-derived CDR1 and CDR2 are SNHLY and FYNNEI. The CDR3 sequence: CASSDDGALLSLHF. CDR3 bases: TGTGCCAGCAGCGATGACGGAGCCCTACTTTCCCTCCACTTT. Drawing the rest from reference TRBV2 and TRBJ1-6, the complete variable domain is EPEVTQTPSHQVTQMGQEVILRCVPISNHLYFYWYRQILGQKVEFLVSFYNNEISEKSEIFDDQFSVERPDGSNFTLKIRSTKLEDSAMYFCASSDDGALLSLHFGNGTRLTVT.

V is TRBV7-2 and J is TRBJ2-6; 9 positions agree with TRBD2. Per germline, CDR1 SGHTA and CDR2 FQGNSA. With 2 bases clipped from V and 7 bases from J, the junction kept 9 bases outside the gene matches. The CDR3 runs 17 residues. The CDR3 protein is CASSLLAGLVGANVLTF. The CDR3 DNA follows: TGTGCCAGCAGCTTACTAGCGGGATTAGTTGGAGCCAACGTCCTGACTTTC.

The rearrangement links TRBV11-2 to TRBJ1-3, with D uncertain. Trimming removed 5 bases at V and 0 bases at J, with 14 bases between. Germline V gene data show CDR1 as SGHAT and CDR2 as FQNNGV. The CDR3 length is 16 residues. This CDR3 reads CASSRKDRPSGNTIYF. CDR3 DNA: TGTGCCAGCAGCCGTAAAGACCGACCCTCTGGAAACACCATATATTTT.

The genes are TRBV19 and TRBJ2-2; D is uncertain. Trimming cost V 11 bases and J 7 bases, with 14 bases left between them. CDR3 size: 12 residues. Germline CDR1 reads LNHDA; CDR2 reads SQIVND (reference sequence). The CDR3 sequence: CASLTDRGELFF. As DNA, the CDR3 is TGTGCCTCCCTGACGGATCGCGGGGAGCTGTTTTTT.

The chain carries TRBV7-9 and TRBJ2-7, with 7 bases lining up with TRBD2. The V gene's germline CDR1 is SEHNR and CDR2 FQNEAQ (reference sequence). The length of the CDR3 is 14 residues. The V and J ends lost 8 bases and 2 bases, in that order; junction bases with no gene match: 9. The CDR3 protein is CASVRSSGPYEQYF. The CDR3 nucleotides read TGTGCCAGCGTTAGGTCTAGCGGACCCTACGAGCAGTACTTC.

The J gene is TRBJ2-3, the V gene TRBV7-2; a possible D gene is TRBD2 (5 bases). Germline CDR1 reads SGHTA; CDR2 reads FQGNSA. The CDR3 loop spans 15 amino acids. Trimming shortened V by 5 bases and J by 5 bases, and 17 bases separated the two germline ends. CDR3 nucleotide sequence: TGTGCCAGCAGCCAACCGGGAATTACCAGAGATACGCAGTATTTT. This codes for CASSQPGITRDTQYF.

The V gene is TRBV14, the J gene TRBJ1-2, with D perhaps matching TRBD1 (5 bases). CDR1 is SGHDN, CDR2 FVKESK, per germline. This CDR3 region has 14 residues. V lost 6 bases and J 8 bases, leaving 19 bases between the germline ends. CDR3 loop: CASSRTGRDEGYTF. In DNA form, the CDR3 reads TGTGCCAGCAGTCGCACAGGACGGGATGAGGGCTACACCTTC.

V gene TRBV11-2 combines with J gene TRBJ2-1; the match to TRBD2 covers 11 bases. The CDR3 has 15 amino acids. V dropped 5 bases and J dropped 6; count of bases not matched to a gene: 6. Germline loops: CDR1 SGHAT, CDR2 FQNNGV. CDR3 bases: TGTGCCAGCAGCGCAGTTAGCGGGAGGGCCAATGAGCAGTTCTTC. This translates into CASSAVSGRANEQFF.

The CDR3 protein is CASSKEPSSGDYNEQFF. The DNA for the CDR3 is TGCGCCAGCAGCAAGGAGCCCTCTAGCGGGGACTACAATGAGCAGTTCTTC. The rearrangement uses TRBV5-1 and TRBJ2-1; 9 bases fit TRBD2. CDR3 size: 17 residues. V gave up 4 bases and J gave up 3 bases; unmatched junction bases: 11. Germline values: CDR1 SGHRS, CDR2 YFSETQ. Together with reference TRBV5-1 and TRBJ2-1, the CDR3 gives the full variable domain: KAGVTQTPRYLIKTRGQQVTLSCSPISGHRSVSWYQQTPGQGLQFLFEYFSETQRNKGNFPGRFSGRQFSNSRSEMNVSTLELGDSALYLCASSKEPSSGDYNEQFFGPGTRLTVL.

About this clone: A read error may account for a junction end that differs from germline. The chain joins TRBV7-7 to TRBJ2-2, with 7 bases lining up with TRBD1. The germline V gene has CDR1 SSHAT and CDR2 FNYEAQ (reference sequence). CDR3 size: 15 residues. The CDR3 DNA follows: TGTGCTAGCAGCTTGACGCGTGAGGGGGCCCGGGAGCTGTTTTTT. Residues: CASSLTREGARELFF.